This TCR beta chain was identified in a study of T cells in Graves' hyperthyroidism and ophthalmopathy. Turning to the study itself: Before treatment of any kind, peripheral blood was taken at initial diagnosis. Study results and limitations: Also found in blood were most expanded thyroid clonotypes above 0.001.

Using RNA transcripts as the source, TCR beta CDR3 regions were amplified. In the first-round RT-PCR of the TCR CDR3, the HTBI primer set was used. TCRdb redid the calling of the multiplex PCR reads with MiXCR, one entry per CDR3 protein. The sample has a few hundred thousand distinct CDR3 sequences; about 18% are singletons. Trimming removed 4 bases from V and 4 bases from J, with 10 bases in between. CDR3 size: 13 residues. CDR1 is LGHDT, CDR2 YNNKEL, per germline (reference sequence). Under 3 months was the duration of disease in ophthalmopathy patients, who also had a Clinical Activity Score of at least 3 and a NOSPECS grade of at least 4. With respect to this clonotype: Antigen: not known.

V gene TRBV3-1 combines with J gene TRBJ1-2; D ambiguous. Sequenced: blood. This sequence was found in a man aged 18 to 29 with Graves' ophthalmopathy. The CDR3: CASSPMEAYGYTF. DNA for the CDR3: TGTGCCAGCAGCCCCATGGAGGCCTATGGCTACACCTTC.